The clone carrying this T cell receptor beta chain was counted ten times or more. Its target is not known. This record comes from a study of blood T cells in healthy people across ages. Findings and caveats of the study: Both higher diversity and more naive CD4+ cells marked long-lived donors when set against aged donors. Per million T cells, TCR beta diversity dropped roughly linearly as age increased.

Donors were healthy Caucasian individuals from Russia aged roughly 6 to 95. A J-beta primer mix and a sample-barcoded 5' primer were used in a second PCR of roughly 6 to 12 cycles. MiXCR, applied by TCRdb to the 5' RACE reads, yields one record per CDR3 protein. The repertoire holds hundreds of thousands of distinct CDR3 sequences, around 50% seen once, with 20% to 30% in the top ten. The source of this sequence is a man in his forties in good health. Sequenced: blood.

The CDR3 is CASSLQQETQYF. The CDR3 nucleotides read TGCGCCAGCAGCTTGCAGCAAGAGACCCAGTACTTC. The rearrangement links TRBV5-1 to TRBJ2-5; no clear D gene. Germline V lookup: CDR1 SGHRS, CDR2 YFSETQ. CDR3 length: 12 amino acids. V lost 1 base and J 2 bases, leaving 3 bases between the germline ends. The entire variable domain, with the rest obtained from reference TRBV5-1 and TRBJ2-5, is as follows: KAGVTQTPRYLIKTRGQQVTLSCSPISGHRSVSWYQQTPGQGLQFLFEYFSETQRNKGNFPGRFSGRQFSNSRSEMNVSTLELGDSALYLCASSLQQETQYFGPGTRLLVL.